This T cell receptor (beta chain) was retrieved from a study of vaccination effects on CD4 cells after COVID-19. Libraries were prepared by immunoSEQ multiplex PCR; TCRdb keeps only in-frame clonotypes and omits some of them. The data contain some 25,000 clones, 60% to 75% of them seen just once; the ten biggest clones take up about 12%. With the ViraFEST assay, the study expanded antigen-specific CD4+ T cells using viral peptide pools, then sequenced them. Upon completion of about 10 days in culture, CD4+ T cells were isolated. Vaccine recipients had no previous SARS-CoV-2 infection; their nucleocapsid antibodies were negative. Germline CDR1 is LNHNV and CDR2 is YYDKDF (reference sequence). The germline V and J ends were trimmed by 1 base and 1 base, with 4 bases remaining between them. The CDR3 sequence is 13 residues long. With regard to this clone: What it binds is unknown.

The chain uses TRBV15 and TRBJ2-5, with D unclear. The sequences come from CD4+ T cells from PBMCs cultured with HCoV-OC43 spike peptides, collected before COVID-19 vaccination. Subset: HCoV-OC43 spike overlapping peptide pool stimulation. The source of this sequence is a human donor who received a COVID-19 vaccine. The CDR3 DNA reads as TGTGCCACCAGCAGAGCGGGCCAAGAGACCCAGTACTTC. This encodes CATSRAGQETQYF.